These 25 T cell receptor beta chains share one sample of origin, sequenced in a study of blood T cells in healthy people across ages (dated by TCRdb to about 2015). Libraries were prepared through 5' RACE. TCRdb records Illumina HiSeq 2500 as the sequencer. A second roughly 6 to 12 cycle PCR used a sample-barcoded 5' primer and a J-beta primer mix. TCRdb reworked the public reads: Q25 trimming with fastp, MiXCR clone assembly, productive beta chains retained. Rows are combined by CDR3 protein, so each entry shows the most common genes and DNA. The sample includes about 810,000 distinct CDR3 sequences, with about 34% observed a single time. Roughly 13% of the sample rests with the top ten. Source material: blood. The origin of the receptors is a man younger than 30 in good health.

The chain carries TRBV7-6 and TRBJ2-1; TRBD2 matches 9 bases. Per the germline V gene, CDR1 is SGHVS and CDR2 is FNYEAQ. The junction had 6 bases not matched to a gene; V was cut back by 1 base and J by 8 bases. The CDR3 loop spans 15 amino acids. Here the CDR3 reads CASSLVQRGDYEQFF. The CDR3 DNA is TGTGCCAGCAGCTTAGTTCAGCGGGGGGACTATGAGCAGTTCTTC.

This clonotype was detected only a few times. V and J are TRBV25-1 and TRBJ2-3, with D possibly being TRBD1 (5 bases). The CDR3 is 18 amino acids. From germline, CDR1 is MGHDK and CDR2 SYGVNS. V was pared by 4 bases and J by 2 bases, with 22 bases between. CDR3 nucleotides: TGTGCCAGCAGTGGACAGACAGCCCATTCTACACACACAGATACGCAGTATTTT. Translating gives CASSGQTAHSTHTDTQYF.

The CDR3 coding sequence is TGTGCCAGCAGCCCACGGACAGGGGGCGAGTACAATGAGCAGTTCTTC. This gives the protein CASSPRTGGEYNEQFF. The chain is built from TRBV7-9 and TRBJ2-1, with 11 bases lining up with TRBD1. The CDR3 runs to 16 residues. The J segment lost 4 bases and the V segment lost 5 bases, leaving 7 bases of the junction unmatched. From germline, CDR1 is SEHNR and CDR2 FQNEAQ (reference sequence).

The chain links TRBV11-2 to TRBJ2-3; D tentatively reads TRBD1 or TRBD2 (6 bases each). This CDR3 spans 15 amino acids. The germline gives CDR1 SGHAT, CDR2 FQNNGV. V gave up 0 bases and J gave up 4 bases, with 11 bases separating them. Written as DNA, the CDR3 is TGTGCCAGCAGCTTAGAAAGGGGGGTGGCAGATACGCAGTATTTT. It is translated as CASSLERGVADTQYF.

The chain links TRBV10-3 to TRBJ2-7; D perhaps matches TRBD1 (6 bases). The J call is doubtful: the DNA matches TRBJ2-4 better. CDR1 is ENHRY and CDR2 is SYGVKD in the germline V gene. The CDR3 extends over 12 amino acids. CDR3 DNA sequence: TGTGCCATCAGTGGGGTCAGGGGCATTCAGTACTTC. Its translation: CAISGVRGIQYF.

V and J are TRBV6-5 and TRBJ2-1; 8 bases fit TRBD2. The CDR3 contains 15 residues. With 2 bases clipped from V and 10 bases from J, the junction kept 10 bases outside the gene matches. Germline CDR1 is MNHEY and CDR2 is SVGAGI. In nucleotides, the CDR3 is TGTGCCAGCAGTTACGCCCAGCGGGGGTCCGGGGAGCAGTTCTTC. Translated: CASSYAQRGSGEQFF.

This rearrangement joins TRBV5-1 to TRBJ1-1; D unclear. CDR3 length: 13 residues. CDR1 SGHRS and CDR2 YFSETQ come from the germline V gene. V was pared by 4 bases and J by 11 bases, with 18 bases between. In nucleotides, the CDR3 is TGCGCCAGCAGCCTCAATCAGGCCGCGGAGGCTTTCTTT. Protein: CASSLNQAAEAFF.

V is TRBV28 and J is TRBJ2-5, with 11 bases fitting TRBD2. This CDR3 comprises 19 residues. V was pared by 2 bases and J by 2 bases, with 13 bases of the junction left unmatched. Looked up from germline, CDR1 is MDHEN and CDR2 is SYDVKM. The chain's CDR3 is CASSLLGTSGAVVQETQYF. The CDR3 coding sequence is TGTGCCAGCAGTTTACTAGGGACTAGCGGCGCAGTGGTACAAGAGACCCAGTACTTC. The variable domain in full, completed from reference TRBV28 and TRBJ2-5, reads DVKVTQSSRYLVKRTGEKVFLECVQDMDHENMFWYRQDPGLGLRLIYFSYDVKMKEKGDIPEGYSVSREKKERFSLILESASTNQTSMYLCASSLLGTSGAVVQETQYFGPGTRLLVL.

The chain has TRBV21-1 and TRBJ2-1; TRBD1, the table's D call, lacks a check against the DNA. TRBV21-1 is classified as a pseudogene. The CDR3 is made up of 15 amino acids. This CDR3 reads CASRPGSVSYNEQFF. CDR3 coding DNA: TGTGCCAGCCGCCCAGGGTCCGTCTCCTACAATGAGCAGTTCTTC.

This clonotype has only a few counts. The chain carries TRBV2 and TRBJ2-3, with no clear D. This CDR3 spans 16 amino acids. Germline V CDR1 and CDR2: SNHLY, FYNNEI. V dropped 4 bases and J dropped 0 bases, with 14 bases sitting between them. This chain's CDR3 is CASSGIEPTSTDTQYF. CDR3 sequence (DNA): TGTGCCAGCAGTGGGATTGAACCGACAAGCACAGATACGCAGTATTTT.

This clonotype was found a few times. The genes are TRBV7-2 and TRBJ2-1; D is unclear. The V gene lost 6 bases and the J gene lost 3 bases, with 9 bases spanning the gap. The CDR3 runs to 13 residues. Germline CDR1 SGHTA, CDR2 FQGNSA. The CDR3 here is CASRGPLYNEQFF. The DNA for the CDR3 is TGTGCCAGCAGGGGCCCCCTCTACAATGAGCAGTTCTTC.

The gene calls are TRBV14 and TRBJ1-2; no definite D call. The germline V and J ends were trimmed by 1 base and 6 bases, with 12 bases remaining between them. Germline assignment: CDR1 SGHDN and CDR2 FVKESK. The CDR3 runs 14 residues. In DNA, the CDR3 is TGTGCCAGCAGCCAAGGTGGTGCGGGAAATGGCTACACCTTC. It codes for CASSQGGAGNGYTF.

V and J are TRBV7-2 and TRBJ1-5, with a tentative D call TRBD1 (5 bases). V was cut by 3 bases and J by 5 bases, with 11 bases left in between. Per germline, CDR1 SGHTA and CDR2 FQGNSA. CDR3 length: 14 residues. The DNA for the CDR3 is TGTGCCAGCAGCTTGCCGGGGCGATATCAGCCCCAGCATTTT. Protein product: CASSLPGRYQPQHF.

The chain carries TRBV9 and TRBJ2-1; 10 bases are a match to TRBD1. Germline V CDR1 and CDR2: SGDLS, YYNGEE. The CDR3 covers 16 residues. V was pared by 0 bases and J by 8 bases, with 8 bases of the junction left unmatched. This CDR3 is CASSVAETGGSDEQFF. The CDR3 bases are TGTGCCAGCAGCGTAGCTGAGACAGGGGGCAGCGATGAGCAGTTCTTC. Using reference TRBV9 and TRBJ2-1 for the parts outside the CDR3, the full variable domain is DSGVTQTPKHLITATGQRVTLRCSPRSGDLSVYWYQQSLDQGLQFLIQYYNGEERAKGNILERFSAQQFPDLHSELNLSSLELGDSALYFCASSVAETGGSDEQFFGPGTRLTVL.

The chain has TRBV9 and TRBJ1-4; D not resolved. The germline V and J ends were trimmed by 3 bases and 10 bases, with 22 bases remaining between them. The germline V gene has CDR1 SGDLS and CDR2 YYNGEE. The CDR3 runs 16 residues. The DNA for the CDR3 is TGTGCCAGCAGCGGCACCGGAGAAGGGCTGAAAGGAAAACTGTTTTTT. Translation gives CASSGTGEGLKGKLFF. The whole variable domain, filled in from reference TRBV9 and TRBJ1-4, reads DSGVTQTPKHLITATGQRVTLRCSPRSGDLSVYWYQQSLDQGLQFLIQYYNGEERAKGNILERFSAQQFPDLHSELNLSSLELGDSALYFCASSGTGEGLKGKLFFGSGTQLSVL.

The gene calls are TRBV5-1 and TRBJ2-1; TRBD1 is a possible D gene (5 bases). The CDR3 totals 15 residues. Trimming removed 3 bases from V and 5 bases from J, with 15 bases in between. CDR1 and CDR2 from the germline V gene are SGHRS and YFSETQ. This CDR3 is CASSSAITGNNEQFF. The DNA for the CDR3 is TGCGCCAGCAGCTCAGCTATCACAGGTAACAATGAGCAGTTCTTC.

V gene TRBV5-1 combines with J gene TRBJ2-4; 9 bases match TRBD2. Matching the DNA end better, TRBJ2-7 makes the J call doubtful. Per germline, CDR1 SGHRS and CDR2 YFSETQ. This CDR3 is 15 amino acids long. CDR3 amino acids: CASSPGGTSFYEQYF. Written as DNA, the CDR3 is TGCGCCAGCAGCCCGGGCGGGACTAGCTTCTACGAGCAGTACTTC.

This clonotype was detected only a few times. V and J are TRBV6-5 and TRBJ1-5, with D unresolved. Germline assignment: CDR1 MNHEY and CDR2 SVGAGI. V lost 0 bases and J 7 bases, leaving 4 bases between the germline ends. The CDR3 is made up of 12 amino acids. Here the CDR3 reads CASSYSGQPQHF. CDR3 coding DNA: TGTGCCAGCAGTTACTCAGGGCAGCCCCAGCATTTT.

The CDR3 protein is CASSLEGVPGQRSDTQYF. In DNA, the CDR3 is TGTGCCAGCAGCTTAGAGGGTGTACCGGGACAGAGGTCAGATACGCAGTATTTT. The chain links TRBV7-9 to TRBJ2-3, with 7 bases identical to TRBD1. Germline lookup yields CDR1 SEHNR and CDR2 FQNEAQ (reference sequence). This CDR3 comprises 18 residues. J lost 4 bases, V lost 1 base, and 14 bases had no gene match.

The V and J genes are TRBV7-2 and TRBJ2-3; weak D call: TRBD2 (6 bases). The CDR3 is made up of 14 amino acids. The germline V and J ends were trimmed by 4 bases and 5 bases, with 13 bases remaining between them. From germline, CDR1 is SGHTA and CDR2 FQGNSA. The chain's CDR3 is CASSSRAGGDTQYF. The DNA for the CDR3 is TGTGCCAGCAGCTCTAGGGCCGGGGGAGATACGCAGTATTTT.

At least ten counts were recorded for this clonotype. The CDR3 DNA reads TGTGCCAGCAGCCAAGACCGGGACAGTCGTACCTACGAGCAGTACTTC. As protein: CASSQDRDSRTYEQYF. The chain links TRBV12-3 or TRBV12-4 to TRBJ2-7, with TRBD1 identical over 7 bases. The CDR3 totals 16 residues. J gave up 2 bases and V 6 bases, and 13 bases lay outside the gene matches.

V is TRBV27 and J is TRBJ2-5, with 8 bases fitting TRBD2. The germline gives CDR1 MNHEY, CDR2 SMNVEV (reference sequence). With V trimmed by 6 bases and J by 5 bases, 5 bases remained unmatched. The CDR3 sequence is 13 residues long. The CDR3 here is CASRGPGGETQYF. The CDR3 DNA follows: TGTGCCAGCAGAGGTCCGGGGGGGGAGACCCAGTACTTC.

The chain combines TRBV30 with TRBJ2-7, with a possible D match to TRBD2 (7 bases). This CDR3 region has 12 residues. Deletions cut 0 bases from V and 12 bases from J, with 15 bases between. The germline gives CDR1 GTSNPN, CDR2 SVGIG (reference sequence). The CDR3 bases are TGTGCCTGGAGTGTAGAGCGGGACATGGGGTACTTC. Amino acid sequence: CAWSVERDMGYF.

V usage is TRBV7-2 and J usage is TRBJ1-2; 11 nucleotides line up with TRBD1. Germline values: CDR1 SGHTA, CDR2 FQGNSA. The CDR3 spans 15 residues. After removal of 4 bases from V and 4 bases from J, the junction contained 5 bases not matched to a gene. This CDR3 is CASSSRTGGGYGYTF. In nucleotides, the CDR3 is TGTGCCAGCAGCTCCCGGACAGGGGGCGGCTATGGCTACACCTTC.

The chain's CDR3 is CASSPLDGGYEQYF. CDR3 bases: TGTGCCAGCAGTCCCCTGGACGGGGGTTACGAGCAGTACTTC. This sequence joins TRBV12-3 or TRBV12-4 and TRBJ2-7; possible D gene TRBD2, 6 bases. V was pared by 5 bases and J by 4 bases, with 15 bases between. This CDR3 is 14 amino acids long.